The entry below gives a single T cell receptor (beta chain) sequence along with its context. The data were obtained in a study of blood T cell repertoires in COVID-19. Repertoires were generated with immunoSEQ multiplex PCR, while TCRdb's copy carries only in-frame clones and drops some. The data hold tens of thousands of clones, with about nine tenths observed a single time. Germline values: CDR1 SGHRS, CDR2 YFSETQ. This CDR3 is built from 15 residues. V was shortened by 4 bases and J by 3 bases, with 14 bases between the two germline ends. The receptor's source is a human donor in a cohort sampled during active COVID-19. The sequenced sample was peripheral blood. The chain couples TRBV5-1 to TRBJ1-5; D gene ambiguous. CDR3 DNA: TGCGCCAGCAGCCTTGAGAGGGCGGACAATCAGCCCCAGCATTTT. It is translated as CASSLERADNQPQHF.